This TCR beta chain was documented in a study of OX40 agonist ivuxolimab in advanced cancers. Points from the study as a whole: Among T cells, CD8+ cells averaged more expanded clones than CD4+ cells.

Per the germline V gene, CDR1 is MNHEY and CDR2 is SMNVEV (reference sequence). V was cut by 4 bases and J by 3 bases, with 15 bases left in between. The CDR3 sequence is 15 residues long. Blood sampling took place at baseline, cycle 4 day 1, and cycle 7 day 1. This table comes from immunoSEQ multiplex PCR, and its TCRdb copy is limited to in-frame clones, with some not included. The repertoire holds 20,000 to 25,000 clones, with 77% as singletons. Worth noting for this clone: What it binds is not known.

The sequence derives from an adult with an advanced solid tumor such as melanoma, head and neck, liver or kidney cancer. This specimen consisted of CD4+ or CD8+ T cells sorted from blood, obtained in a trial of the OX40 agonist ivuxolimab. The rearrangement joins TRBV27 to TRBJ1-2; D possibly corresponds to TRBD1 (5 bases). The CDR3 nucleotides are TGTGCCAGCAGTTACCGGGACCCCGAGGACTATGGCTACACCTTC. It codes for CASSYRDPEDYGYTF.